The rows below give T cell receptor beta chains drawn from one sample of a study of blood T cell repertoires in COVID-19. Libraries were prepared by immunoSEQ multiplex PCR; TCRdb keeps only in-frame clonotypes and omits some of them. The sample has about 200,000 clones, more than 75% seen once. The sequencing input was peripheral blood. These receptor sequences come from a woman in her thirties or forties with acute or convalescent COVID-19. The CDR3 runs from the conserved cysteine through the conserved F or W. Each record gives: J gene, D gene, V gene, clone size, CDR3 protein, CDR3 DNA. D genes are given only for firm matches. Clone size, where shown, is once, few, many, or a class for clones that have expanded.

j_gene: TRBJ2-1; d_gene: NA; v_gene: TRBV10-3; abundance: NA; CDR3aa: CAISGGDSGSYNEQFF; CDR3nt: TGTGCCATCAGTGGGGGGGACAGCGGCTCCTACAATGAGCAGTTCTTC
j_gene: TRBJ2-1; d_gene: TRBD2; v_gene: TRBV2; abundance: NA; CDR3aa: CASSNDFSGGAGEQFF; CDR3nt: TGTGCCAGCAGCAATGACTTCAGCGGGGGGGCTGGTGAGCAGTTCTTC
j_gene: TRBJ2-3; d_gene: NA; v_gene: TRBV7-2; abundance: NA; CDR3aa: CASSLDGSTDTQYF; CDR3nt: TGTGCCAGCAGCTTAGACGGGAGCACAGATACGCAGTATTTT
j_gene: TRBJ2-6; d_gene: NA; v_gene: TRBV25-1; abundance: NA; CDR3aa: CASSTMLGANVLTF; CDR3nt: TGTGCCAGCAGTACTATGCTTGGGGCCAACGTCCTGACTTTC
j_gene: TRBJ2-3; d_gene: TRBD2; v_gene: TRBV9; abundance: few; CDR3aa: CASSVGREGHADTQYF; CDR3nt: TGTGCCAGCAGCGTAGGGCGGGAGGGCCATGCAGATACGCAGTATTTT
j_gene: TRBJ1-2; d_gene: NA; v_gene: TRBV4-2; abundance: NA; CDR3aa: CASSQDLQGGVYGYTF; CDR3nt: TGTGCCAGCAGCCAAGACCTCCAGGGTGGAGTCTATGGCTACACCTTC
j_gene: TRBJ1-1; d_gene: NA; v_gene: TRBV14; abundance: NA; CDR3aa: CASSQTTALNTEAFF; CDR3nt: TGTGCCAGCAGCCAGACGACAGCCCTGAACACTGAAGCTTTCTTT
j_gene: TRBJ2-1; d_gene: NA; v_gene: TRBV5-1; abundance: NA; CDR3aa: CASSSSGAIPYNEQFF; CDR3nt: TGCGCCAGCAGCTCCTCAGGGGCGATACCGTACAATGAGCAGTTCTTC
j_gene: TRBJ2-1; d_gene: TRBD1; v_gene: TRBV6-5; abundance: NA; CDR3aa: CASSYSATGDNEQFF; CDR3nt: TGTGCCAGCAGTTACTCCGCGACAGGGGACAATGAGCAGTTCTTC
j_gene: TRBJ1-1; d_gene: NA; v_gene: TRBV29-1; abundance: NA; CDR3aa: CSVAVTEAFF; CDR3nt: TGCAGCGTTGCAGTTACAGAAGCTTTCTTT
j_gene: TRBJ1-2; d_gene: TRBD1; v_gene: TRBV6-1; abundance: NA; CDR3aa: CASSERDRDNYGYTF; CDR3nt: TGTGCCAGCAGTGAACGAGACAGGGATAACTATGGCTACACCTTC
j_gene: TRBJ1-1; d_gene: NA; v_gene: TRBV10-3; abundance: NA; CDR3aa: CAIKEPGLATEAFF; CDR3nt: TGTGCCATCAAAGAGCCAGGGTTGGCCACTGAAGCTTTCTTT
j_gene: TRBJ1-2; d_gene: TRBD1; v_gene: TRBV12-3/TRBV12-4; abundance: few; CDR3aa: CASSRQGARGYTF; CDR3nt: TGTGCCAGCAGCCGACAGGGGGCACGAGGCTACACCTTC
j_gene: TRBJ2-7; d_gene: NA; v_gene: TRBV4-1; abundance: NA; CDR3aa: CASSQDITSLAYEQYF; CDR3nt: TGCGCCAGCAGCCAAGATATTACTAGTTTGGCGTACGAGCAGTACTTC
j_gene: TRBJ2-7; d_gene: NA; v_gene: TRBV7-9; abundance: NA; CDR3aa: CASSFEGPYEQYF; CDR3nt: TGTGCCAGCAGCTTTGAGGGCCCCTACGAGCAGTACTTC
j_gene: TRBJ1-4; d_gene: TRBD1; v_gene: TRBV2; abundance: few; CDR3aa: CASSRPGTGDEKLFF; CDR3nt: TGTGCCAGCAGTCGACCGGGGACAGGGGATGAAAAACTGTTTTTT
j_gene: TRBJ2-2; d_gene: TRBD2; v_gene: TRBV5-1; abundance: NA; CDR3aa: CASSSLSGVTGELFF; CDR3nt: TGCGCCAGCAGCTCACTTAGCGGGGTCACCGGGGAGCTGTTTTTT
j_gene: TRBJ1-5; d_gene: NA; v_gene: TRBV9; abundance: NA; CDR3aa: CASSLEDTTFNQPQHF; CDR3nt: TGTGCCAGCAGCCTCGAGGACACCACATTTAATCAGCCCCAGCATTTT
j_gene: TRBJ1-4; d_gene: NA; v_gene: TRBV5-1; abundance: few; CDR3aa: CASSLGSVTNEKLFF; CDR3nt: TGCGCCAGCAGCTTGGGGTCAGTAACTAATGAAAAACTGTTTTTT
j_gene: TRBJ1-3; d_gene: NA; v_gene: TRBV11-2; abundance: NA; CDR3aa: CASSRTVSGNTIYF; CDR3nt: TGTGCCAGCAGCCGGACAGTCTCTGGAAACACCATATATTTT
j_gene: TRBJ1-2; d_gene: NA; v_gene: TRBV12-3/TRBV12-4; abundance: few; CDR3aa: CASSLGVGYGYTF; CDR3nt: TGTGCCAGCAGTTTGGGCGTAGGCTATGGCTACACCTTC
j_gene: TRBJ1-1; d_gene: NA; v_gene: TRBV29-1; abundance: NA; CDR3aa: CSVEPPLSGTEAFF; CDR3nt: TGCAGCGTCGAACCGCCGCTGTCAGGGACTGAAGCTTTCTTT
j_gene: TRBJ1-1; d_gene: NA; v_gene: TRBV6-2/TRBV6-3; abundance: once; CDR3aa: CASSSSTLMNTEAFF; CDR3nt: TGTGCCAGCAGTTCGTCTACGTTGATGAACACTGAAGCTTTCTTT
j_gene: TRBJ2-3; d_gene: TRBD2; v_gene: TRBV20-1; abundance: NA; CDR3aa: CSASGSGVSTDTQYF; CDR3nt: TGCAGTGCTAGTGGTAGCGGGGTTAGCACAGATACGCAGTATTTT
j_gene: TRBJ2-3; d_gene: TRBD2; v_gene: TRBV15; abundance: NA; CDR3aa: CATSSPSGEPDTQYF; CDR3nt: TGTGCCACCAGCTCGCCTAGCGGGGAGCCAGATACGCAGTATTTT
j_gene: TRBJ1-1; d_gene: TRBD1; v_gene: TRBV2; abundance: few; CDR3aa: CASSDPGQVNTEAFF; CDR3nt: TGTGCCAGCAGTGACCCCGGACAGGTTAACACTGAAGCTTTCTTT
j_gene: TRBJ2-7; d_gene: NA; v_gene: TRBV20-1; abundance: NA; CDR3aa: CSARMSYEQYF; CDR3nt: TGCAGTGCTAGGATGAGTTACGAGCAGTACTTC
j_gene: TRBJ2-7; d_gene: TRBD1; v_gene: TRBV5-1; abundance: NA; CDR3aa: CASSWSADRSSYEQYF; CDR3nt: TGCGCCAGCAGCTGGTCGGCGGACAGGAGCTCCTACGAGCAGTACTTC
j_gene: TRBJ1-2; d_gene: NA; v_gene: TRBV19; abundance: NA; CDR3aa: CASRQGGYGYTF; CDR3nt: TGTGCCAGTAGACAGGGTGGCTATGGCTACACCTTC
j_gene: TRBJ1-3; d_gene: NA; v_gene: TRBV30; abundance: NA; CDR3aa: CAWTGAGNTIYF; CDR3nt: TGTGCCTGGACAGGCGCTGGAAACACCATATATTTT
j_gene: TRBJ2-7; d_gene: NA; v_gene: TRBV21-1; abundance: NA; CDR3aa: CASSPEIVGTSGSIYEQYF; CDR3nt: TGTGCCAGCAGCCCGGAAATAGTTGGGACTAGCGGGAGCATCTACGAGCAGTACTTC
j_gene: TRBJ1-4; d_gene: TRBD1; v_gene: TRBV29-1; abundance: few; CDR3aa: CSVGTGPEKLFF; CDR3nt: TGCAGCGTGGGGACAGGGCCCGAAAAACTGTTTTTT
j_gene: TRBJ2-2; d_gene: TRBD1; v_gene: TRBV7-2; abundance: NA; CDR3aa: CASSITGDIGELFF; CDR3nt: TGTGCCAGCAGCATCACAGGGGATATCGGGGAGCTGTTTTTT
j_gene: TRBJ1-3; d_gene: TRBD1; v_gene: TRBV4-1; abundance: once; CDR3aa: CASSHDRGAGNTIYF; CDR3nt: TGCGCCAGCAGCCATGACAGGGGGGCAGGAAACACCATATATTTT
j_gene: TRBJ2-7; d_gene: NA; v_gene: TRBV9; abundance: NA; CDR3aa: CASSVALGSYEQYF; CDR3nt: TGTGCCAGCAGCGTAGCTCTTGGTAGCTACGAGCAGTACTTC
j_gene: TRBJ2-1; d_gene: NA; v_gene: TRBV6-5; abundance: NA; CDR3aa: CASRTGGFSYNEQFF; CDR3nt: TGTGCCAGCAGGACGGGGGGCTTCTCCTACAATGAGCAGTTCTTC
j_gene: TRBJ1-1; d_gene: NA; v_gene: TRBV29-1; abundance: NA; CDR3aa: CSVTRGYTEAFF; CDR3nt: TGCAGCGTGACACGGGGGTACACTGAAGCTTTCTTT
j_gene: TRBJ2-3; d_gene: TRBD1; v_gene: TRBV12-5; abundance: NA; CDR3aa: CASGSGQPLWKYF; CDR3nt: TGTGCTAGTGGATCGGGACAGCCCCTCTGGAAGTATTTT
j_gene: TRBJ2-1; d_gene: NA; v_gene: TRBV14; abundance: NA; CDR3aa: CASSPHLGGRLYNEQFF; CDR3nt: TGTGCCAGCAGCCCTCACTTGGGCGGGCGACTCTACAATGAGCAGTTCTTC
j_gene: TRBJ2-3; d_gene: NA; v_gene: TRBV4-1; abundance: NA; CDR3aa: CASSQEHGPGSTDTQYF; CDR3nt: TGCGCCAGCAGCCAAGAACATGGGCCAGGGAGCACAGATACGCAGTATTTT
j_gene: TRBJ1-5; d_gene: TRBD1; v_gene: TRBV24-1; abundance: NA; CDR3aa: CATSPGGTNNQPQHF; CDR3nt: TGTGCCACCAGCCCAGGGGGAACGAATAATCAGCCCCAGCATTTT
j_gene: TRBJ2-1; d_gene: NA; v_gene: TRBV6-5; abundance: NA; CDR3aa: CASTPGNYNEQFF; CDR3nt: TGTGCCAGCACCCCGGGGAATTACAATGAGCAGTTCTTC
j_gene: TRBJ2-3; d_gene: NA; v_gene: TRBV4-2; abundance: once; CDR3aa: CASSQYFADTQYF; CDR3nt: TGTGCCAGCAGCCAATACTTCGCAGATACGCAGTATTTT
j_gene: TRBJ1-2; d_gene: TRBD1; v_gene: TRBV3-1/TRBV3-2; abundance: NA; CDR3aa: CASSQIKGAGGYTF; CDR3nt: TGTGCCAGCAGCCAAATAAAGGGGGCTGGCGGCTACACCTTC
j_gene: TRBJ2-7; d_gene: TRBD2; v_gene: TRBV19; abundance: NA; CDR3aa: CASSIASAGGLYEQYF; CDR3nt: TGTGCCAGTAGTATAGCCTCAGCGGGAGGGCTCTACGAGCAGTACTTC
j_gene: TRBJ2-3; d_gene: NA; v_gene: TRBV7-9; abundance: few; CDR3aa: CASSLRGMDTQYF; CDR3nt: TGTGCCAGCAGCTTAAGGGGTATGGATACGCAGTATTTT
j_gene: TRBJ2-3; d_gene: TRBD2; v_gene: TRBV29-1; abundance: NA; CDR3aa: CSVEDTAGASLADTQYF; CDR3nt: TGCAGCGTTGAAGATACGGCGGGAGCCTCCCTGGCAGATACGCAGTATTTT
j_gene: TRBJ2-1; d_gene: NA; v_gene: TRBV18; abundance: NA; CDR3aa: CASSPYDQVSSYNEQFF; CDR3nt: TGTGCCAGCTCACCCTATGACCAGGTGAGCTCCTACAATGAGCAGTTCTTC